A selection of T cell receptor beta chains follows, all from one sample in a study of blood T cell repertoires in COVID-19. The table came from immunoSEQ multiplex PCR; TCRdb's copy has only in-frame clones and leaves some out. The sample lists tens of thousands of clones; around nine tenths were seen once. Sequences were obtained from peripheral blood. These receptor sequences come from an elderly woman with active COVID-19. Both conserved end residues are trimmed from each CDR3. Part of the rows lack a size; the others show once, few, many or a class for expanded clones.

TRBV3-1/TRBV3-2	.	ASSQTRDKGGYT
TRBV28	once	ASSFAYSPNI
TRBV4-2	.	ASSQYIRGARVGATNEKLF
TRBV10-3	.	AISESGSYNEQF
TRBV7-2	.	ASSFPLAGAHANTGELF
TRBV28	once	ASSLTGAHTEAF
TRBV28	.	ASSSPGTNYGYT
TRBV3-1/TRBV3-2	.	ASSQVTGATLGGYT
TRBV5-5	.	ASSPDSYEQY
TRBV28	.	ASSSPGGTIY
TRBV3-1/TRBV3-2	.	ASSQDLAGDTQY